Shown below are 18 T cell receptor beta chains from a single sample sequenced in a study of neoadjuvant anti-PD-1 for oral cavity cancer. Generated by immunoSEQ multiplex PCR, the TCRdb table keeps only in-frame clones and is missing some. Of around 30,000 clones listed, 87% were seen once; the top ten hold 3.5%. The sequencing used PBMCs, collected before nivolumab (anti-PD-1) treatment. These receptors were obtained from a person aged 40 to 85 with oral cavity squamous cell carcinoma.

The V and J genes are TRBV7-8 and TRBJ1-2, with TRBD1 identical over 9 bases. The germline CDR1 and CDR2 sequences are SGHVS and FQNEAQ. V lost 1 base to trimming and J lost 4 bases; unmatched junction nucleotides: 10. The CDR3 sequence is 17 residues long. CDR3 DNA: TGTGCCAGCAGCTTAGTAGTGGGGACAGGGCTAATCTATGGCTACACCTTC. It encodes CASSLVVGTGLIYGYTF.

This chain connects TRBV7-9 to TRBJ2-7; perhaps TRBD1 as D (5 bases). V lost 6 bases to trimming and J lost 2 bases, with 11 bases between them. The V gene's germline CDR1 is SEHNR and CDR2 FQNEAQ (reference sequence). The CDR3 has 13 amino acids. In DNA form, the CDR3 reads TGTGCCAGCAGGGTCGACAGTACCTACGAGCAGTACTTC. It encodes CASRVDSTYEQYF.

V usage is TRBV5-1 and J usage is TRBJ2-5; 7 bases line up with TRBD1. CDR1 and CDR2 from the germline V gene are SGHRS and YFSETQ. The CDR3 has 15 amino acids. V shed 4 bases and J 1 base; nucleotides not matched to a gene: 7. As DNA, the CDR3 is TGCGCCAGCAGCAACCAAAACAGGGGCCAAGAGACCCAGTACTTC. Its protein product is CASSNQNRGQETQYF.

V and J are TRBV6-1 and TRBJ2-5; unclear D gene. The V gene's germline CDR1 is MNHNS and CDR2 SASEGT. CDR3 length equals 15 residues. The V end was cut by 1 base, the J end by 2 bases, with 11 bases between. This CDR3 reads CASSEVGSRQETQYF. In nucleotides, the CDR3 is TGTGCCAGCAGTGAAGTCGGCAGCCGACAAGAGACCCAGTACTTC.

The chain links TRBV30 to TRBJ1-6, with 10 positions matching TRBD1. CDR1 is GTSNPN and CDR2 is SVGIG in the germline V gene (reference sequence). The CDR3 covers 15 residues. J gave up 4 bases and V 5 bases, and 5 bases lay outside the gene matches. The CDR3 bases are TGTGCCTGGGGGACAGGGGACTTATATAATTCACCCCTCCACTTT. It translates to CAWGTGDLYNSPLHF.

The V and J genes are TRBV7-8 and TRBJ2-2; the D gene is possibly TRBD2 (7 bases). V dropped 7 bases and J dropped 4 bases, with 16 bases sitting between them. The CDR3 has 15 amino acids. Per germline, CDR1 SGHVS and CDR2 FQNEAQ. The CDR3 region is CASNLGGAITGELFF. The DNA for the CDR3 is TGTGCCAGCAACCTAGGGGGGGCGATCACCGGGGAGCTGTTTTTT.

V and J are TRBV11-3 and TRBJ2-2; 11 positions agree with TRBD1. V dropped 5 bases and J dropped 5; count of bases not matched to a gene: 1. The CDR3 runs to 14 residues. From germline, CDR1 is SGHNT and CDR2 YENEEA. CDR3 sequence reads: CASSRDRGTGELFF. The CDR3 region has the DNA TGTGCCAGCAGCCGGGACAGGGGGACCGGGGAGCTGTTTTTT. The entire variable domain, with the rest obtained from reference TRBV11-3 and TRBJ2-2, is as follows: EAGVVQSPRYKIIEKKQPVAFWCNPISGHNTLYWYLQNLGQGPELLIRYENEEAVDDSQLPKDRFSAERLKGVDSTLKIQPAELGDSAVYLCASSRDRGTGELFFGEGSRLTVL.

V is TRBV6-5 and J is TRBJ1-2, with 7 bases identical to TRBD1. The V gene's germline CDR1 is MNHEY and CDR2 SVGAGI. This CDR3 comprises 14 residues. V gave up 9 bases and J gave up 4 bases; unmatched junction bases: 11. The chain's CDR3 is CASRAEGQTYGYTF. In DNA form, the CDR3 reads TGTGCCAGTAGGGCTGAGGGACAGACCTATGGCTACACCTTC.

The chain employs TRBV29-1 and TRBJ2-5, with a tentative D call TRBD1 (6 bases). The V end lost 0 bases, the J end lost 3 bases, and 8 bases lay between the germline ends. Germline V gene lookup returns CDR1 SQVTM and CDR2 ANQGSEA. The CDR3 has 13 amino acids. Here the CDR3 reads CSVEEAGEETQYF. For the CDR3, the DNA is TGCAGCGTTGAAGAGGCAGGGGAAGAGACCCAGTACTTC.

This clone was found once. V and J are TRBV19 and TRBJ1-1; D gene unclear. Per germline, CDR1 LNHDA and CDR2 SQIVND (reference sequence). The CDR3 runs 12 residues. V lost 10 bases to trimming and J lost 0 bases, with 9 bases between them. CDR3: CATLGLNTEAFF. DNA of the CDR3: TGTGCCACCCTAGGCCTGAACACTGAAGCTTTCTTT.

The V gene is TRBV7-3, the J gene TRBJ1-2, with D unresolved. Germline CDR1 and CDR2: SGHTA and FQGTGA. This CDR3 is 13 amino acids long. Trimming cost V 0 bases and J 8 bases, with 10 bases left between them. CDR3 nucleotide sequence: TGTGCCAGCAGCTTAACAGCGGGGTCCGGCTACACCTTC. Translating gives CASSLTAGSGYTF.

The chain has TRBV2 and TRBJ1-5, with TRBD1 as a possible D gene (6 bases). CDR1 is SNHLY, CDR2 FYNNEI, per germline. The CDR3 has 15 residues. V was cut by 3 bases and J by 3 bases, with 12 bases left in between. CDR3 DNA sequence: TGTGCCAGCAGTGAGGGGGGGCTCGACAATCAGCCCCAGCATTTT. Translation: CASSEGGLDNQPQHF.

The chain couples TRBV2 to TRBJ2-1; no firm D call. Germline V gene sequence: CDR1 SNHLY, CDR2 FYNNEI. Deletions cut 0 bases from V and 0 bases from J, with 15 bases between. There are 18 residues in the CDR3. CDR3 coding DNA: TGTGCCAGCAGTGAAGCGCTTCTGGCGCGGAGCTCCTACAATGAGCAGTTCTTC. Translating it yields CASSEALLARSSYNEQFF. Full variable domain (rest looked up from reference TRBV2 and TRBJ2-1): EPEVTQTPSHQVTQMGQEVILRCVPISNHLYFYWYRQILGQKVEFLVSFYNNEISEKSEIFDDQFSVERPDGSNFTLKIRSTKLEDSAMYFCASSEALLARSSYNEQFFGPGTRLTVL.

V and J are TRBV9 and TRBJ2-2, with 7 bases that match TRBD1. The V gene end was trimmed by 3 bases and the J gene end by 1 base; junction bases not matched to a gene: 6. This CDR3 is 16 amino acids long. CDR1 and CDR2 (germline): SGDLS, YYNGEE. The CDR3 region has the DNA TGTGCCAGCAGCGCCACGACAGGGTTGAACACCGGGGAGCTGTTTTTT. Translated: CASSATTGLNTGELFF.

The chain couples TRBV7-9 to TRBJ2-3; 8 bases line up with TRBD1. The V segment lost 3 bases and the J segment 5 bases; nucleotides outside the gene matches: 4. Per germline, CDR1 SEHNR and CDR2 FQNEAQ (reference sequence). The CDR3 is made up of 14 amino acids. This CDR3 reads CASSFGDRLDTQYF. In DNA, the CDR3 is TGTGCCAGCAGCTTTGGGGACAGGTTAGATACGCAGTATTTT.

The V gene is TRBV10-1, the J gene TRBJ1-1; possibly TRBD1 for D (6 bases). The CDR3 contains 14 residues. Germline V lookup: CDR1 WNHNN, CDR2 SYGVQD (reference sequence). V dropped 3 bases and J dropped 6 bases, with 14 bases sitting between them. The CDR3 reads CASSDSGALAEAFF. CDR3 DNA sequence: TGCGCCAGCAGTGACTCAGGGGCACTCGCTGAAGCTTTCTTT.

The chain couples TRBV7-9 to TRBJ2-2; D is unresolved. V dropped 3 bases and J dropped 1 base, with 6 bases sitting between them. The CDR3 is 14 amino acids. CDR1 and CDR2 (germline): SEHNR, FQNEAQ (reference sequence). The CDR3 coding sequence is TGTGCCAGCAGCTTGCGACGGAACACCGGGGAGCTGTTTTTT. Translation: CASSLRRNTGELFF. The full variable domain, with the rest looked up from reference TRBV7-9 and TRBJ2-2, is DTGVSQNPRHKITKRGQNVTFRCDPISEHNRLYWYRQTLGQGPEFLTYFQNEAQLEKSRLLSDRFSAERPKGSFSTLEIQRTEQGDSAMYLCASSLRRNTGELFFGEGSRLTVL.

This chain links TRBV7-2 with TRBJ2-3; D possibly corresponds to TRBD2 (5 bases). Per the germline V gene, CDR1 is SGHTA and CDR2 is FQGNSA. With 5 bases removed from V and 0 bases from J, the gap between germline ends came to 12 bases. The CDR3 consists of 15 residues. The chain's CDR3 is CASSRVRASTDTQYF. Here the CDR3 DNA reads TGTGCCAGCAGCCGGGTGAGGGCTAGCACAGATACGCAGTATTTT.